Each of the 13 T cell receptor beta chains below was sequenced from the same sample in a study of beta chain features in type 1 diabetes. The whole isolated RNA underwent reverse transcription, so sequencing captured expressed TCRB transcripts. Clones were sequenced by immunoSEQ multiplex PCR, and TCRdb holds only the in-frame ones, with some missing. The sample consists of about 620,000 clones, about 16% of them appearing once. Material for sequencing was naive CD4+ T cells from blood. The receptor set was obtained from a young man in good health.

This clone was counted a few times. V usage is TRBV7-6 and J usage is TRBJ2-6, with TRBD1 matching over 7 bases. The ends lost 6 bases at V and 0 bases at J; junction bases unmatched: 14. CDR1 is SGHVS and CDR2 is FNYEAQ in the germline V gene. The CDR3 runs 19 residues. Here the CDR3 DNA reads TGTGCCAGCAGACGGACAGGTAGAACCCGTGACTCTGGGGCCAACGTCCTGACTTTC. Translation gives CASRRTGRTRDSGANVLTF.

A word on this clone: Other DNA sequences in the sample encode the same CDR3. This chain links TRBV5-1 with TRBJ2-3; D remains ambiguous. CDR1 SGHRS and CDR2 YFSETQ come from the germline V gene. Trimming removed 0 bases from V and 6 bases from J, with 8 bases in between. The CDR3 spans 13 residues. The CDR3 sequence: CASSLAGSDTQYF. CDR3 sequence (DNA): TGCGCCAGCAGCTTGGCCGGGTCCGATACGCAGTATTTT.

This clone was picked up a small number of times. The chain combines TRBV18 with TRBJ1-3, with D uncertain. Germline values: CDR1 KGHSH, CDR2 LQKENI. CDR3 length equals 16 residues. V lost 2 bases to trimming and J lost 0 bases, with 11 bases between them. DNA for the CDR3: TGTGCCAGCTCACCATTCGACCAGGACTCTGGAAACACCATATATTTT. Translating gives CASSPFDQDSGNTIYF. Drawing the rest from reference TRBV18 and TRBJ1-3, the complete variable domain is NAGVMQNPRHLVRRRGQEARLRCSPMKGHSHVYWYRQLPEEGLKFMVYLQKENIIDESGMPKERFSAEFPKEGPSILRIQQVVRGDSAAYFCASSPFDQDSGNTIYFGEGSWLTVV.

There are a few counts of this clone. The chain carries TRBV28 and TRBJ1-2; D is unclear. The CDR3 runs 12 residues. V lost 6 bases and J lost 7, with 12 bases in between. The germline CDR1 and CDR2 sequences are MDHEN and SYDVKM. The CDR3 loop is CASRITVAGYTF. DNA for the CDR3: TGTGCCAGCAGGATTACGGTAGCTGGCTACACCTTC.

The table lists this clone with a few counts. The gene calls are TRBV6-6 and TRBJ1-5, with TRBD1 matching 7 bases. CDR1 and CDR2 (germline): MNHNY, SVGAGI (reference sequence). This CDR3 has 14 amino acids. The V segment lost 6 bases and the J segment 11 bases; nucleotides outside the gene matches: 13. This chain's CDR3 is CASRTGMVHWAQHF. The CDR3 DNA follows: TGTGCCAGCAGGACAGGGATGGTACACTGGGCCCAGCATTTT.

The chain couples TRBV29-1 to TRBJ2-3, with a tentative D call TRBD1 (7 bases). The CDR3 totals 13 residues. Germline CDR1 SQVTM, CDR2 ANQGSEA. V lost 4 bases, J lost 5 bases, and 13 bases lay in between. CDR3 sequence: CSVGAGGGDTQYF. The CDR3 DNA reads TGCAGCGTTGGGGCAGGGGGAGGAGATACGCAGTATTTT.

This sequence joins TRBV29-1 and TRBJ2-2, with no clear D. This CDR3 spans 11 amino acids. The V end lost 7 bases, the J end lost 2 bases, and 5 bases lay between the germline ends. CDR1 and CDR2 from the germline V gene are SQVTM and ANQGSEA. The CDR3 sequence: CSGGNTGELFF. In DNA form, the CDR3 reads TGCAGCGGGGGAAACACCGGGGAGCTGTTTTTT.

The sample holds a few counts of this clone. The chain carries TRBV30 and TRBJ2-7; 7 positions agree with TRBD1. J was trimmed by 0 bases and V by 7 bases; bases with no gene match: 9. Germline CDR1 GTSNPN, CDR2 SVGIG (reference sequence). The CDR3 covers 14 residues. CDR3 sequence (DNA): TGTGCCTTCTCGGGACAGATCTTCTCCTACGAGCAGTACTTC. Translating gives CAFSGQIFSYEQYF.

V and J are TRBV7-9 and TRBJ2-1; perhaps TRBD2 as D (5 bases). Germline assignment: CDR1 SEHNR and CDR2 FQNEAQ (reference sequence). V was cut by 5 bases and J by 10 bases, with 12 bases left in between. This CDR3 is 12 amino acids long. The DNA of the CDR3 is TGTGCCAGCAGCCCGCTACAGCGGGAGCAGTTCTTC. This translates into CASSPLQREQFF.

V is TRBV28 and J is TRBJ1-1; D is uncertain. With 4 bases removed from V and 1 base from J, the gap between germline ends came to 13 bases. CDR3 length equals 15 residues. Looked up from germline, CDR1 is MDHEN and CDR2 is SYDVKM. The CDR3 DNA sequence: TGTGCCAGCAGTTCGACCACTTTGGGGAACACTGAAGCTTTCTTT. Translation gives CASSSTTLGNTEAFF.

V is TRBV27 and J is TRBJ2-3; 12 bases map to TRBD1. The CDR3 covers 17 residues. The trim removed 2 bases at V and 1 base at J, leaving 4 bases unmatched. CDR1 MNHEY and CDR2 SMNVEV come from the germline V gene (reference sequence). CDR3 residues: CASSLPGQGARTDTQYF. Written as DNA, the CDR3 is TGTGCCAGCAGTTTACCGGGACAGGGGGCACGCACAGATACGCAGTATTTT.

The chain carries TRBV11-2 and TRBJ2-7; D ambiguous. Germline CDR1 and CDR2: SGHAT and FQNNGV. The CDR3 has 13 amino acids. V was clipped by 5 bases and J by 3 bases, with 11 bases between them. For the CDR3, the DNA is TGTGCCAGCAGCCGGCAGGCGGTCTACGAGCAGTACTTC. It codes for CASSRQAVYEQYF.

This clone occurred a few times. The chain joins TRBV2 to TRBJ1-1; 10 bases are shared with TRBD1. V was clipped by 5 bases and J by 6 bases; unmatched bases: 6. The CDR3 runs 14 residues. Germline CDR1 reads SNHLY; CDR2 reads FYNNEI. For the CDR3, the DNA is TGTGCCAGCAGTCGACAGGGGGCTACTTCTGAAGCTTTCTTT. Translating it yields CASSRQGATSEAFF.